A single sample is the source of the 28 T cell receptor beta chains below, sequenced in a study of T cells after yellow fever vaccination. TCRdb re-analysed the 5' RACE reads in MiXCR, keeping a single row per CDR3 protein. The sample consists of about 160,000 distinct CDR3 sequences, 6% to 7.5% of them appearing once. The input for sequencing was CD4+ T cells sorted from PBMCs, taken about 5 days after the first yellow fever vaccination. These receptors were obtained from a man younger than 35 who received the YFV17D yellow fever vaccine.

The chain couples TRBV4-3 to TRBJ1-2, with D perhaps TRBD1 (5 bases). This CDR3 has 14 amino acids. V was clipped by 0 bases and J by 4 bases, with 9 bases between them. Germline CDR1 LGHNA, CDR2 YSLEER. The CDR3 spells CASSQDPGVYGYTF. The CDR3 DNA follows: TGCGCCAGCAGCCAAGACCCGGGGGTCTATGGCTACACCTTC.

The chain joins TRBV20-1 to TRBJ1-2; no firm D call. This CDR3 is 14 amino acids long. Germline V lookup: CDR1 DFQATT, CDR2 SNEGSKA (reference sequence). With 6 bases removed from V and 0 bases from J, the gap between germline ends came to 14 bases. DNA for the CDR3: TGCAGTGCGTCCCCTTTAGCGGCTAACTATGGCTACACCTTC. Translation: CSASPLAANYGYTF.

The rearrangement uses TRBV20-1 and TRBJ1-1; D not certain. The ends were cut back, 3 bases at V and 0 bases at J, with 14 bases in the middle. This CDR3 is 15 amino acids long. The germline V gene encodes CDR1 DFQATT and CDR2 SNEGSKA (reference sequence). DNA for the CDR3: TGCAGTGCTAGGCCGGAGCGTCAGCTGAACACTGAAGCTTTCTTT. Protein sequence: CSARPERQLNTEAFF.

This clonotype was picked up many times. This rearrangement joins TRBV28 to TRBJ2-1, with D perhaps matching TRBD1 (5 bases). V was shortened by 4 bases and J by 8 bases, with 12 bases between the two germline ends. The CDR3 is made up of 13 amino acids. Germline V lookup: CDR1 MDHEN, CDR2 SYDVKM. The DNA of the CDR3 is TGTGCCAGCAGTTCCCGCAGGGATGATGAGCAGTTCTTC. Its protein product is CASSSRRDDEQFF.

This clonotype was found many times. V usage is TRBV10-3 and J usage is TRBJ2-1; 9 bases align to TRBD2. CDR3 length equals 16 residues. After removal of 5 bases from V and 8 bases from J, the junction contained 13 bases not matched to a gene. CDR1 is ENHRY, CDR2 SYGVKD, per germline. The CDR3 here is CAISLAGGPEGYEQFF. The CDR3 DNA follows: TGTGCCATCAGTCTCGCGGGGGGGCCTGAGGGCTATGAGCAGTTCTTC.

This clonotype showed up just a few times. The CDR3 sequence: CANNQTGEYEKLFF. The CDR3 DNA is TGTGCCAACAACCAGACAGGGGAATATGAAAAACTGTTTTTT. The chain combines TRBV6-1 with TRBJ1-4; 8 bases line up with TRBD1. This CDR3 has 14 amino acids. The V segment lost 10 bases and the J segment 6 bases; nucleotides outside the gene matches: 10. CDR1 and CDR2 (germline): MNHNS, SASEGT.

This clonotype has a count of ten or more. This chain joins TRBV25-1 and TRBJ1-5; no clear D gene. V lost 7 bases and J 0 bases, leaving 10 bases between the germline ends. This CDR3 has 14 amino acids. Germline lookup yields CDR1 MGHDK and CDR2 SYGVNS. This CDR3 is CASTDGDSNQPQHF. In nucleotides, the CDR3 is TGTGCCAGCACGGACGGAGATAGCAATCAGCCCCAGCATTTT.

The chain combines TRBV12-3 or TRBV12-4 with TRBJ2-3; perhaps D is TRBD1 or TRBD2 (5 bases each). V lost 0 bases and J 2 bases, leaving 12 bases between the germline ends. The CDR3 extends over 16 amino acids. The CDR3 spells CASSLAPGASTDTQYF. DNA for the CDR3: TGTGCCAGCAGTTTAGCGCCCGGGGCCTCCACAGATACGCAGTATTTT.

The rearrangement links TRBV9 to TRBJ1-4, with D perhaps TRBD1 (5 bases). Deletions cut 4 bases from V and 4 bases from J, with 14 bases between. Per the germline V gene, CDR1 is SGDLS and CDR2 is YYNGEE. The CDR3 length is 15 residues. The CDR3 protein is CASSPSGGGNEKLFF. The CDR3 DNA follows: TGTGCCAGCAGCCCGAGTGGTGGGGGTAATGAAAAACTGTTTTTT. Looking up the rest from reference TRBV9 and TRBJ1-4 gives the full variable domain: DSGVTQTPKHLITATGQRVTLRCSPRSGDLSVYWYQQSLDQGLQFLIQYYNGEERAKGNILERFSAQQFPDLHSELNLSSLELGDSALYFCASSPSGGGNEKLFFGSGTQLSVL.

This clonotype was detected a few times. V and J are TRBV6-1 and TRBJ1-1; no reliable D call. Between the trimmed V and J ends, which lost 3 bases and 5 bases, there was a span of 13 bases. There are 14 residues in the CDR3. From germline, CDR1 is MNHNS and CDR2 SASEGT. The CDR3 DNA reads TGTGCCAGCAGTGAGGCCCAGCGTGGGACTGAAGCTTTCTTT. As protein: CASSEAQRGTEAFF.

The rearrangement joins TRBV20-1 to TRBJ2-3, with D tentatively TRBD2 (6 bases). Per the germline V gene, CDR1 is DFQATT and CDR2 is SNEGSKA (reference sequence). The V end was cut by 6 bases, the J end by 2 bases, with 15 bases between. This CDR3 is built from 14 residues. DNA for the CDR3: TGCAGTGCCCCACGGGGGAGCGCCACAGATACGCAGTATTTT. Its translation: CSAPRGSATDTQYF.

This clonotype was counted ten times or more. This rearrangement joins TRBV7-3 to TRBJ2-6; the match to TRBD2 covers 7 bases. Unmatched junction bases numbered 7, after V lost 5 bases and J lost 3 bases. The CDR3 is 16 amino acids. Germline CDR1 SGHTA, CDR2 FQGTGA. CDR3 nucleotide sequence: TGTGCCAGCAGCCCCCAGGGAGGGTATGGGGCCAACGTCCTGACTTTC. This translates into CASSPQGGYGANVLTF. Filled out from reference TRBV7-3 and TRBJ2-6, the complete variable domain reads GAGVSQTPSNKVTEKGKYVELRCDPISGHTALYWYRQSLGQGPEFLIYFQGTGAADDSGLPNDRFFAVRPEGSVSTLKIQRTERGDSAVYLCASSPQGGYGANVLTFGAGSRLTVL.

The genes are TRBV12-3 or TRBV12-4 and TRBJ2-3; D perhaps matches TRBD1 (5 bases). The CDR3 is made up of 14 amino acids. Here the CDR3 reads CANGHVGITDTQYF. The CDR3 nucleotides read TGTGCTAATGGACATGTGGGGATCACAGATACGCAGTATTTT.

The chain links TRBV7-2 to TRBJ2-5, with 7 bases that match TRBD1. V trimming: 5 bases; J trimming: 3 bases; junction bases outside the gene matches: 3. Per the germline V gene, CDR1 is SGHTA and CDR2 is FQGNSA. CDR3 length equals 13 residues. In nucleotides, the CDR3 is TGTGCCAGCAGCAAGCAGGGGGAAGAGACCCAGTACTTC. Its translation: CASSKQGEETQYF. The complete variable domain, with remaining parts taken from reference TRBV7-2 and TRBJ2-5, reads GAGVSQSPSNKVTEKGKDVELRCDPISGHTALYWYRQSLGQGLEFLIYFQGNSAPDKSGLPSDRFSAERTGGSVSTLTIQRTQQEDSAVYLCASSKQGEETQYFGPGTRLLVL.

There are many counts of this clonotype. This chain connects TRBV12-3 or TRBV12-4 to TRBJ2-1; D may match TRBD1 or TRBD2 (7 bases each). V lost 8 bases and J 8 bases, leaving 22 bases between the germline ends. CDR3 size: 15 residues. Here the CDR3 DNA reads TGTGCCAGCGGCCCCCTGGGCAGGGGGAGGGATGAGCAGTTCTTC. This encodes CASGPLGRGRDEQFF.

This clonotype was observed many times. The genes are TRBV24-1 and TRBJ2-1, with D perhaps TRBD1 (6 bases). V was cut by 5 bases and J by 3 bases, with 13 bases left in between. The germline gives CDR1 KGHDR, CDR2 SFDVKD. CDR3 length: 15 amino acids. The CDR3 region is CATSGTGHFYNEQFF. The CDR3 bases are TGTGCCACCAGTGGAACGGGACACTTCTACAATGAGCAGTTCTTC.

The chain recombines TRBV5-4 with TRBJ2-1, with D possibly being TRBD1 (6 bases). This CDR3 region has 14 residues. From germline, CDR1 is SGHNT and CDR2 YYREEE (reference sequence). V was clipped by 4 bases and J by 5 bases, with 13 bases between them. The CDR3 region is CASSRSRGNNEQFF. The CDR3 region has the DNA TGTGCCAGCAGCCGCAGCAGGGGTAACAATGAGCAGTTCTTC.

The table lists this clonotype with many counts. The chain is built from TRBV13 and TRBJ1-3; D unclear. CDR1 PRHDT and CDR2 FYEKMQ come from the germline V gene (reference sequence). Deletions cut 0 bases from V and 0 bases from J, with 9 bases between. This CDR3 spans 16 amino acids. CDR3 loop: CASSLGGRTSGNTIYF. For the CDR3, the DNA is TGTGCCAGCAGCTTAGGCGGCCGAACCTCTGGAAACACCATATATTTT.

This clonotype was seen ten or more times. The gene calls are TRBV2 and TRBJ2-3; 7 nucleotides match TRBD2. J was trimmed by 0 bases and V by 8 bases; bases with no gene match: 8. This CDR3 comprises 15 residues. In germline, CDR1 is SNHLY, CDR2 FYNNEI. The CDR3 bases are TGTGCCAGCGGGCAGGAGCGGGAAAGCACAGATACGCAGTATTTT. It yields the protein CASGQERESTDTQYF.

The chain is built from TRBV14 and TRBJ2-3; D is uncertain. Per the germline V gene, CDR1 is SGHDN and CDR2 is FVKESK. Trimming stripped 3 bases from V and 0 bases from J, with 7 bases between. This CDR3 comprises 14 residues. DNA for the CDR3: TGTGCCAGCAGCCAGGCCATAAGCACAGATACGCAGTATTTT. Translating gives CASSQAISTDTQYF.

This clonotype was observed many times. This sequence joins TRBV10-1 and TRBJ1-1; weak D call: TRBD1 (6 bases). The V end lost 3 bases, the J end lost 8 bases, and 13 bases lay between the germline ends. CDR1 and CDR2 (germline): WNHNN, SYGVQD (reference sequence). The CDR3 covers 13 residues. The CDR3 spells CASSEHRVGEAFF. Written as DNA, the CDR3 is TGCGCCAGCAGTGAACACAGGGTGGGGGAAGCTTTCTTT.

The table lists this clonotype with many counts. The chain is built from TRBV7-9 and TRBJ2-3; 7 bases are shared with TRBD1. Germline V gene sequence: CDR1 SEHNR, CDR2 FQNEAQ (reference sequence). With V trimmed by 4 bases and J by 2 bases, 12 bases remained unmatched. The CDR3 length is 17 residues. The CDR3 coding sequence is TGTGCCAGCAGCTACGAAGCCGGGACAGCTACCACAGATACGCAGTATTTT. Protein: CASSYEAGTATTDTQYF.

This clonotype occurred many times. CDR3 sequence: CSASVSSGEAFF. The CDR3 DNA sequence: TGCAGTGCTAGCGTGAGTTCAGGTGAAGCTTTCTTT. J is TRBJ1-1 and V is TRBV20-1; D gene uncertain. This CDR3 spans 12 amino acids. CDR1 is DFQATT and CDR2 is SNEGSKA in the germline V gene (reference sequence). Trimming removed 3 bases from V and 7 bases from J, with 12 bases in between.

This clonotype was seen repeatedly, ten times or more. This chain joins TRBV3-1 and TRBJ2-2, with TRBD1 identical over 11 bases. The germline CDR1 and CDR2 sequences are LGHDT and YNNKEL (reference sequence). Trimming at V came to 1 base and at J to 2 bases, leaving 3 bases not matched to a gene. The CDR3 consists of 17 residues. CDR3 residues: CASSQAGQGANTGELFF. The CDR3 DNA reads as TGTGCCAGCAGCCAAGCTGGACAGGGGGCAAACACCGGGGAGCTGTTTTTT.

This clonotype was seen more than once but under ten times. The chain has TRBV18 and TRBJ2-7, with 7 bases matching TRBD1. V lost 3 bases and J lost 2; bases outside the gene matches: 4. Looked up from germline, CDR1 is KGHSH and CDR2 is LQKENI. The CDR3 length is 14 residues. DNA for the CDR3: TGTGCCAGCTCACCGGACAGGTTCCCCTACGAGCAGTACGTC. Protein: CASSPDRFPYEQYV.

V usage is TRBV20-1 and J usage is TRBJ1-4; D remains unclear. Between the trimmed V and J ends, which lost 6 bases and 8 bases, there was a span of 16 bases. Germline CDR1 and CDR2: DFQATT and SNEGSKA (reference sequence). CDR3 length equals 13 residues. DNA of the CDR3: TGCAGTGCCCCGGACCCGGTAATCGAAAAACTGTTTTTT. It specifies CSAPDPVIEKLFF.

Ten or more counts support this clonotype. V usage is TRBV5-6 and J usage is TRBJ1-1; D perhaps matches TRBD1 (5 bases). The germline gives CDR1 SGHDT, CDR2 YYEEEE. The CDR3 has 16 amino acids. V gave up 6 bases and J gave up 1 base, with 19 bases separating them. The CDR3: CASNHFLGTANTEAFF. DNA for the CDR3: TGTGCCAGCAACCACTTCCTAGGGACGGCGAACACTGAAGCTTTCTTT.

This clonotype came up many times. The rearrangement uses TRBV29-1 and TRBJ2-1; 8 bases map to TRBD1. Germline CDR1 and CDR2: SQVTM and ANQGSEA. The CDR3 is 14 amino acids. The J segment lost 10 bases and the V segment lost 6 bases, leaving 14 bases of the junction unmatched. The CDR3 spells CSVTGAGIGGEQFF. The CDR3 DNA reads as TGCAGCGTGACAGGGGCCGGGATAGGGGGCGAGCAGTTCTTC.